The T cell receptor beta chain described here comes from a study of T cell responses to AZD1222 COVID-19 vaccine. Per germline, CDR1 KGHDR and CDR2 SFDVKD. The CDR3 runs 13 residues. Trimming stripped 2 bases from V and 9 bases from J, with 10 bases between. Second doses were pooled across both intervals (about 4 or about 12 weeks). Study-wide findings and caveats: Without day 14 samples, only post-peak T cell repertoires were studied.

In the case of this clone: As yet, its antigen is unknown.

Sequenced by immunoSEQ multiplex PCR; TCRdb stores in-frame clones only, minus some. The table records 150,000 to 200,000 clones, about 91% of them present only once. Source: peripheral blood, taken 28 days after the second AZD1222 dose. V gene TRBV24-1 combines with J gene TRBJ1-5; D ambiguous. The origin of this receptor is an adult who received the AZD1222 COVID-19 vaccine. CDR3 coding DNA: TGTGCCACCAGTGATTCGGCCGGTCGGCCCCAGCATTTT. It yields the protein CATSDSAGRPQHF.